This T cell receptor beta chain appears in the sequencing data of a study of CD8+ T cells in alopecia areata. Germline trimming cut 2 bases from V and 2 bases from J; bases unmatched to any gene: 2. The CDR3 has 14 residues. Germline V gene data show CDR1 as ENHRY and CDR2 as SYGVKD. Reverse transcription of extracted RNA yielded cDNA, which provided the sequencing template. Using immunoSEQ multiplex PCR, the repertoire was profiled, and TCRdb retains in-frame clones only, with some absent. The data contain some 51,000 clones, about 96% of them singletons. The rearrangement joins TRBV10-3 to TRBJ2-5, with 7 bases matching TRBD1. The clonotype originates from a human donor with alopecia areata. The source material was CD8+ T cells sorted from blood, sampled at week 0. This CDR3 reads CAISEPGQQETQYF. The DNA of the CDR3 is TGTGCCATCAGTGAGCCGGGACAGCAAGAGACCCAGTACTTC.